This T cell receptor beta chain emerged from a study of cytomegalovirus exposure and HLA in healthy donors (dated by TCRdb to the late 2010s). About the investigation overall: The 500 to 700 repertoires of the first cohort and the roughly 110 validation repertoires were produced on the same platform, according to a later analysis. The study aimed to test whether signatures of past pathogen exposure could be identified by cataloging public T cell receptors. Along with the approximately 620-subject first cohort, a separate validation cohort of roughly 110 different subjects was used. To predict cytomegalovirus infection status, the study combined high-throughput TCR immunosequencing, statistical association of individual TCRs with disease status, and machine learning.

The library came from the immunoSEQ multiplex PCR assay. On the study's bioinformatics: To diagnose cytomegalovirus status from the catalog of TCR beta chain sequences, a statistical classification framework was built. TCRdb re-hosts the immuneACCESS table, in-frame sequences only. Its copies lack some clones; in the studies checked, an unresolved V gene accounts for under half of them, and the cause for the rest is not known. The V and J calls and clone size are taken from that table; D and trimming were inferred from the DNA. The sample has about 180,000 clones on record, more than 75% of them singletons. The ten largest clones add up to 1.4% of the sample. Broader findings and caveats from the paper: The authors suggested that the approach could potentially be extended to other disease states and immunological phenotypes. While some public TCRs were present in many individuals, most TCR sequences turned up only very rarely across donors. Subsequent analysis determined that TCRs grouped into clusters in the first cohort also showed a tendency toward co-occurrence across the 130 or so validation repertoires, and roughly 94% of cluster scores exceeded 0. The study listed approximately 150 TCR beta chains as associated with cytomegalovirus. In vitro tests confirmed that a few of the cytomegalovirus-associated TCR beta chains recognize cytomegalovirus antigens. The classifier was reported to diagnose cytomegalovirus status with high specificity and sensitivity in both the original and validation cohorts. A later analysis lacked HLA typing for the validation cohort, so it scored co-occurrence in that cohort across all 110 or so repertoires.

Donors formed part of the validation cohort, which comprised 120 subjects and was distinct from the first cohort of over 500 subjects. Points on this clone: Its antigen is still unknown. The sample holds no much larger clone one base away, and base qualities are not on file.

The CDR1 and CDR2 encoded by the germline V gene (reference sequence) are MNHEY and SMNVEV. The CDR3 runs 16 amino acids, cysteine and phenylalanine included. Solely the CDR3 DNA is kept, with 48 bases framed from the first base. Trimming removed 6 bases from V and 1 base from J, leaving 17 bases between the germline ends. Sequencing was done on a sample of PBMCs. The receptor was isolated from a woman aged 25 to 39 in good health and CMV-seronegative. The chain couples TRBV27 to TRBJ2-3; a tentative D match to TRBD1 spans 6 bases. The CDR3 reads as follows: CASRSRQAVGTDTQYF. At the DNA level, the sequence is TGTGCCAGCAGATCCCGACAGGCAGTAGGCACAGATACGCAGTATTTT.